A single sample is the source of the 30 T cell receptor beta chains below, sequenced in a study of cytomegalovirus exposure and HLA in healthy donors. With 60 Vbeta and 13 Jbeta primers, the PCR was carried out. Libraries were prepared by immunoSEQ multiplex PCR; TCRdb keeps only in-frame clonotypes and omits some of them. The table lists some 130,000 clones, roughly 80% of them singletons. Material: PBMCs. Receptor source: a male donor in good health and CMV-seronegative.

CDR3 amino acids: CASNPSGEAKNIQYF. CDR3 DNA: TGTGCCAGCAATCCCAGCGGAGAAGCCAAAAACATTCAGTACTTC. V and J are TRBV6-6 and TRBJ2-4, with a tentative D call TRBD2 (5 bases). CDR3 size: 15 residues. Germline CDR1 reads MNHNY; CDR2 reads SVGAGI (reference sequence). V dropped 7 bases and J dropped 0 bases, with 13 bases sitting between them.

The chain uses TRBV2 and TRBJ2-7; 8 positions match TRBD1. The CDR3 covers 15 residues. Germline V CDR1 and CDR2: SNHLY, FYNNEI. V was clipped by 6 bases and J by 3 bases; unmatched bases: 10. The CDR3: CASRKDRAEIYEQYF. CDR3 in DNA: TGTGCCAGCAGGAAGGACAGGGCAGAAATCTACGAGCAGTACTTC. Full variable domain (rest looked up from reference TRBV2 and TRBJ2-7): EPEVTQTPSHQVTQMGQEVILRCVPISNHLYFYWYRQILGQKVEFLVSFYNNEISEKSEIFDDQFSVERPDGSNFTLKIRSTKLEDSAMYFCASRKDRAEIYEQYFGPGTRLTVT.

The chain uses TRBV29-1 and TRBJ2-7; TRBD1 agrees at 10 bases. The CDR3 extends over 13 amino acids. Germline-derived CDR1 and CDR2 are SQVTM and ANQGSEA. V shed 5 bases and J 5 bases; nucleotides not matched to a gene: 6. CDR3 sequence reads: CSVLTGGFDEQYF. The CDR3 DNA follows: TGCAGCGTTCTGACAGGGGGCTTCGACGAGCAGTACTTC.

The chain employs TRBV16 and TRBJ1-1; D is unclear. The CDR3 consists of 13 residues. V was trimmed by 5 bases and J by 11 bases, leaving 18 bases between them. Germline V gene sequence: CDR1 KGHSY, CDR2 FQNENV. This CDR3 reads CASSGTRNTVAFF. CDR3 nucleotides: TGTGCCAGCAGCGGAACGAGGAACACTGTCGCTTTCTTT.

Turning to this clone: Germline and junction disagree at one end, which may indicate a read error. The genes are TRBV7-9 and TRBJ1-2; D call uncertain. The CDR3 covers 16 residues. CDR1 and CDR2 (germline): SEHNR, FQNEAQ (reference sequence). The CDR3 region has the DNA TGTTCCAGCAGCTTAATGCGGGGTCGGAAATCCTATGGCTACACCTTC. Translated: CSSSLMRGRKSYGYTF.

The chain couples TRBV30 to TRBJ2-7, with 10 bases matching TRBD2. The CDR3 loop spans 15 amino acids. The V gene end was trimmed by 0 bases and the J gene end by 4 bases; junction bases not matched to a gene: 6. CDR1 and CDR2 from the germline V gene are GTSNPN and SVGIG (reference sequence). In nucleotides, the CDR3 is TGTGCCTGGAGTGTGAGTAGCGGGGGGAAGTACGAGCAGTACTTC. It yields the protein CAWSVSSGGKYEQYF.

The rearrangement links TRBV7-6 to TRBJ1-3, with D unclear. The V end was cut by 5 bases, the J end by 0 bases, with 11 bases between. Per germline, CDR1 SGHVS and CDR2 FNYEAQ. The CDR3 extends over 15 amino acids. CDR3 amino acids: CASSALLSSGNTIYF. CDR3 bases: TGTGCCAGCAGCGCGTTGCTGAGCTCTGGAAACACCATATATTTT.

The chain uses TRBV6-6 and TRBJ2-5, with D possibly TRBD2 on 5 matching bases. Germline CDR1 MNHNY, CDR2 SVGAGI (reference sequence). This CDR3 is 13 amino acids long. V gave up 7 bases and J gave up 7 bases, with 16 bases separating them. The DNA for the CDR3 is TGTGCCAGCACCCTTCCGGGGTCAGGGACCCAGTACTTC. Translated, it gives CASTLPGSGTQYF.

V gene TRBV7-2 combines with J gene TRBJ2-1, with D possibly being TRBD2 (5 bases). The CDR3 spans 12 residues. V was cut by 2 bases and J by 10 bases, with 9 bases left in between. The V gene's germline CDR1 is SGHTA and CDR2 FQGNSA. In DNA, the CDR3 is TGTGCCAGCAGCTTATTCCCGGGGGAGCAGTTCTTC. Encoded protein: CASSLFPGEQFF.

J is TRBJ2-7 and V is TRBV5-1, with TRBD1 matching 7 bases. Germline CDR1 SGHRS, CDR2 YFSETQ. V was pared by 0 bases and J by 4 bases, with 10 bases of the junction left unmatched. The length of the CDR3 is 16 residues. The CDR3 is CASSLGFPGGLYEQYF. The CDR3 DNA follows: TGCGCCAGCAGCTTGGGTTTTCCAGGGGGATTATACGAGCAGTACTTC.

The chain joins TRBV11-2 to TRBJ2-1; 14 nucleotides line up with TRBD2. Per germline, CDR1 SGHAT and CDR2 FQNNGV. CDR3 length equals 15 residues. V gave up 5 bases and J gave up 6 bases; unmatched junction bases: 3. CDR3 sequence: CASSLGTSGSNEQFF. The DNA of the CDR3 is TGTGCCAGCAGCCTCGGGACTAGCGGGAGCAATGAGCAGTTCTTC.

V gene TRBV9 combines with J gene TRBJ2-1; TRBD2 matches 8 bases. With V trimmed by 0 bases and J by 7 bases, 6 bases remained unmatched. Germline V gives CDR1 SGDLS, CDR2 YYNGEE. The CDR3 has 15 residues. The CDR3 DNA reads TGTGCCAGCAGCGTAGCGGGGGGGCCTGAGAATGAGCAGTTCTTC. Amino acids: CASSVAGGPENEQFF.

The chain's CDR3 is CASSHNRDNEQFF. In DNA, the CDR3 is TGCGCCAGCAGCCACAACCGAGACAATGAGCAGTTCTTC. The chain recombines TRBV4-1 with TRBJ2-1; no definite D call. Trimming left V 3 bases short and J 5 bases short, with 8 bases between. This CDR3 has 13 amino acids. Looked up from germline, CDR1 is MGHRA and CDR2 is YSYEKL.

J is TRBJ2-7 and V is TRBV4-2; D gene unclear. Germline values: CDR1 LGHNA, CDR2 YNFKEQ. V shed 0 bases and J shed 3 bases, with 3 bases lying between them. This CDR3 is 12 amino acids long. CDR3 nucleotides: TGTGCCAGCAGCCAAGATTACTACGAGCAGTACTTC. Protein sequence: CASSQDYYEQYF.

This clone has just a few counts. This sequence joins TRBV7-2 and TRBJ1-1, with D tentatively TRBD1 (6 bases). Germline V CDR1 and CDR2: SGHTA, FQGNSA. This CDR3 is 13 amino acids long. Trimming cost V 3 bases and J 5 bases, with 10 bases left between them. The CDR3 nucleotides are TGTGCCAGCAGCTTGGGGGGGCGGACTGAAGCTTTCTTT. It codes for CASSLGGRTEAFF.

This clone was observed a few times. This chain uses TRBV7-9 with TRBJ2-5, with 7 bases lining up with TRBD2. Germline loops: CDR1 SEHNR, CDR2 FQNEAQ (reference sequence). Unmatched junction bases numbered 13, after V lost 5 bases and J lost 7 bases. The CDR3 has 15 amino acids. CDR3 sequence: CASSAPLAVGATQYF. The CDR3 nucleotides are TGTGCCAGCAGCGCCCCGCTAGCGGTCGGGGCGACCCAGTACTTC. Full variable domain (missing parts from reference TRBV7-9 and TRBJ2-5): DTGVSQNPRHKITKRGQNVTFRCDPISEHNRLYWYRQTLGQGPEFLTYFQNEAQLEKSRLLSDRFSAERPKGSFSTLEIQRTEQGDSAMYLCASSAPLAVGATQYFGPGTRLLVL.

V usage is TRBV28 and J usage is TRBJ1-1, with D tentatively TRBD1 (5 bases). This CDR3 is built from 15 residues. The germline V gene encodes CDR1 MDHEN and CDR2 SYDVKM. The germline V and J ends were trimmed by 4 bases and 0 bases, with 12 bases remaining between them. CDR3: CASSSAGLMNTEAFF. CDR3 nucleotides: TGTGCCAGCAGTTCCGCAGGGCTCATGAACACTGAAGCTTTCTTT.

V and J are TRBV28 and TRBJ2-1, with D hard to call. The germline CDR1 and CDR2 sequences are MDHEN and SYDVKM. Trimming left V 4 bases short and J 7 bases short, with 14 bases between. This CDR3 region has 14 residues. CDR3 bases: TGTGCCAGCAGTTCCCCTGCTGGCGGTAATGAGCAGTTCTTC. Protein product: CASSSPAGGNEQFF. Drawing the rest from reference TRBV28 and TRBJ2-1, the complete variable domain is DVKVTQSSRYLVKRTGEKVFLECVQDMDHENMFWYRQDPGLGLRLIYFSYDVKMKEKGDIPEGYSVSREKKERFSLILESASTNQTSMYLCASSSPAGGNEQFFGPGTRLTVL.

In this sample, this clone turned up a few times. The V and J genes are TRBV5-6 and TRBJ2-7; 10 nucleotides agree with TRBD2. V dropped 2 bases and J dropped 2; count of bases not matched to a gene: 4. Germline CDR1 reads SGHDT; CDR2 reads YYEEEE. The CDR3 is 15 amino acids. Written as DNA, the CDR3 is TGTGCCAGCAGCTTTAGCGGGAGGCAGACCTACGAGCAGTACTTC. It codes for CASSFSGRQTYEQYF.

This rearrangement joins TRBV13 to TRBJ2-7, with 8 bases lining up with TRBD1. The CDR3 runs 15 residues. Losses at the gene ends were 5 bases for V and 3 bases for J; bases not matched to a gene: 9. Looked up from germline, CDR1 is PRHDT and CDR2 is FYEKMQ (reference sequence). The CDR3 loop reads CASSMNQGADYEQYF. CDR3 DNA: TGTGCCAGCAGCATGAATCAGGGGGCAGACTACGAGCAGTACTTC.

The J gene is TRBJ1-1, the V gene TRBV18; possibly TRBD1 for D (5 bases). The CDR3 totals 13 residues. Per the germline V gene, CDR1 is KGHSH and CDR2 is LQKENI. V was clipped by 4 bases and J by 1 base, with 7 bases between them. This CDR3 reads CASSLQGNTEAFF. The CDR3 bases are TGTGCCAGCTCACTCCAGGGGAACACTGAAGCTTTCTTT.

The chain joins TRBV30 to TRBJ2-7; unclear D gene. Trimming took off 3 bases at V and 0 bases at J, with 12 bases between the two ends. This CDR3 contains 14 residues. Germline CDR1 and CDR2: GTSNPN and SVGIG (reference sequence). The CDR3 DNA sequence: TGTGCCTGGAGACTGAAAGCCTCCTCCTACGAGCAGTACTTC. Residues: CAWRLKASSYEQYF.

The chain's CDR3 is CASSPETGGGNSYEQYF. CDR3 bases: TGTGCCAGCTCACCTGAAACAGGGGGCGGAAATTCCTACGAGCAGTACTTC. This chain connects TRBV18 to TRBJ2-7; 9 bases are shared with TRBD1. V lost 3 bases, J lost 1 base, and 10 bases stayed unmatched. The CDR3 totals 17 residues. Germline V gene sequence: CDR1 KGHSH, CDR2 LQKENI.

V and J are TRBV2 and TRBJ1-5; D not certain. V lost 8 bases to trimming and J lost 2 bases, with 13 bases between them. The germline gives CDR1 SNHLY, CDR2 FYNNEI. This CDR3 comprises 14 residues. The CDR3 DNA reads TGTGCCAGCCGCCGGGGAGTGGGCAATCAGCCCCAGCATTTT. Its protein product is CASRRGVGNQPQHF.

The chain recombines TRBV9 with TRBJ2-3; possibly TRBD2 for D (5 bases). This CDR3 region has 14 residues. Germline CDR1 SGDLS, CDR2 YYNGEE. V shed 5 bases and J shed 0 bases, with 10 bases lying between them. The CDR3 region is CASSWTGSTDTQYF. The CDR3, as DNA: TGTGCCAGCAGTTGGACGGGGAGCACAGATACGCAGTATTTT.

The chain has TRBV11-2 and TRBJ2-5, with 14 positions matching TRBD2. This CDR3 contains 14 residues. The germline V gene has CDR1 SGHAT and CDR2 FQNNGV. The V and J ends lost 6 bases and 14 bases, in that order; junction bases with no gene match: 11. CDR3: CASRGLAGAHERYF. CDR3 bases: TGTGCCAGCAGGGGACTAGCGGGAGCACATGAGCGATACTTC. The whole variable domain, filled in from reference TRBV11-2 and TRBJ2-5, reads EAGVAQSPRYKIIEKRQSVAFWCNPISGHATLYWYQQILGQGPKLLIQFQNNGVVDDSQLPKDRFSAERLKGVDSTLKIQPAKLEDSAVYLCASRGLAGAHERYFGPGTRLLVL.

The chain couples TRBV7-8 to TRBJ2-2, with TRBD1 as a possible D gene (6 bases). Germline V gene sequence: CDR1 SGHVS, CDR2 FQNEAQ. The CDR3 has 15 amino acids. Trimming pared 5 bases from V and 3 bases from J, leaving 13 bases between. The DNA for the CDR3 is TGTGCCAGCAGCCCCGGGACACTATACACCGGGGAGCTGTTTTTT. This sequence encodes CASSPGTLYTGELFF. Looking up the rest from reference TRBV7-8 and TRBJ2-2 gives the full variable domain: GAGVSQSPRYKVAKRGQDVALRCDPISGHVSLFWYQQALGQGPEFLTYFQNEAQLDKSGLPSDRFFAERPEGSVSTLKIQRTQQEDSAVYLCASSPGTLYTGELFFGEGSRLTVL.

Comment on this clone: An end of the junction differs from the germline gene, which may be a read error. This sample includes further DNA sequences coding for the same CDR3. The rearrangement uses TRBV4-1 and TRBJ2-7; D gene uncertain. Germline CDR1 reads MGHRA; CDR2 reads YSYEKL. This CDR3 spans 16 amino acids. This CDR3 reads CASSQVLSPSSYEQYF. The CDR3 region has the DNA TGCGCCAGCAGCCAAGTGCTTTCGCCGAGCTCCTACGAGCAATACTTC.

This chain links TRBV7-2 with TRBJ2-1; a weak D match, TRBD1 (5 bases). The V end was cut by 5 bases, the J end by 2 bases, with 16 bases between. Germline V gene lookup returns CDR1 SGHTA and CDR2 FQGNSA. This CDR3 is 16 amino acids long. The CDR3 DNA follows: TGTGCCAGCAGCCTTCTCCTTCACAGGACCTACAATGAGCAGTTCTTC. This gives the protein CASSLLLHRTYNEQFF. The full variable domain, in which reference TRBV7-2 and TRBJ2-1 provide the parts outside the CDR3, is GAGVSQSPSNKVTEKGKDVELRCDPISGHTALYWYRQSLGQGLEFLIYFQGNSAPDKSGLPSDRFSAERTGGSVSTLTIQRTQQEDSAVYLCASSLLLHRTYNEQFFGPGTRLTVL.

This rearrangement joins TRBV4-1 to TRBJ2-2, with D uncertain. Germline CDR1 and CDR2: MGHRA and YSYEKL. The CDR3 length is 16 residues. Trimming left V 2 bases short and J 3 bases short, with 13 bases between. The CDR3 DNA reads TGCGCCAGCAGCCAAACCTCGGAGCGCTACACCGGGGAGCTGTTTTTT. It yields the protein CASSQTSERYTGELFF.